Listed here are 26 T cell receptor beta chains from one sample, sequenced in a study of OX40 agonist ivuxolimab in advanced cancers. Method: immunoSEQ multiplex PCR; TCRdb's copy keeps in-frame clones and lacks some. The table has about 100,000 clones, more than 85% seen once; the top ten hold about 0.49%. The sequenced sample was CD4+ or CD8+ T cells sorted from blood, obtained in a trial of the OX40 agonist ivuxolimab. Source of these receptors: an adult with an advanced solid tumor such as melanoma, head and neck, liver or kidney cancer.

There are a few counts of this clone. This rearrangement joins TRBV7-9 to TRBJ2-3, with D unclear. Between the trimmed V and J ends, which lost 4 bases and 2 bases, there was a span of 1 base. Germline V gives CDR1 SEHNR, CDR2 FQNEAQ (reference sequence). The CDR3 has 11 amino acids. The CDR3 bases are TGTGCCAGCAGCTCCACAGATACGCAGTATTTT. As protein: CASSSTDTQYF.

This clone was detected once. J is TRBJ1-1 and V is TRBV30, with D possibly matching TRBD1 (6 bases). The V end lost 2 bases, the J end lost 1 base, and 8 bases lay between the germline ends. CDR1 and CDR2 (germline): GTSNPN, SVGIG (reference sequence). The CDR3 loop spans 13 amino acids. The CDR3 sequence: CAWSIRGNTEAFF. CDR3 nucleotides: TGTGCCTGGAGTATCAGGGGGAACACTGAAGCTTTCTTT.

CDR3 DNA sequence: TGTGCCAGCAGTGATCCCGGAGGCCTAAGCACAGATACGCAGTATTTT. Translated, it gives CASSDPGGLSTDTQYF. V and J are TRBV28 and TRBJ2-3, with D perhaps matching TRBD2 (5 bases). The CDR3 has 16 amino acids. V was pared by 5 bases and J by 0 bases, with 15 bases between. Germline CDR1 MDHEN, CDR2 SYDVKM.

This CDR3 is CASSYDGTRSGNTIYF. DNA for the CDR3: TGTGCCAGCAGCTACGACGGAACGCGCTCTGGAAACACCATATATTTT. The chain recombines TRBV7-2 with TRBJ1-3; no clear D gene. Between the trimmed V and J ends, which lost 4 bases and 0 bases, there was a span of 13 bases. Germline V gives CDR1 SGHTA, CDR2 FQGNSA. The CDR3 loop spans 16 amino acids.

V is TRBV2 and J is TRBJ2-7; 8 bases match TRBD2. J lost 6 bases, V lost 7 bases, and 17 bases had no gene match. There are 16 residues in the CDR3. From germline, CDR1 is SNHLY and CDR2 FYNNEI. The CDR3 DNA sequence: TGTGCCAGCACCCTTATGGATCTGACTAGCGTCAGCGAGCAGTACTTC. Amino acids: CASTLMDLTSVSEQYF.

V is TRBV7-6 and J is TRBJ2-5; D is unresolved. V lost 8 bases and J lost 4, with 14 bases in between. This CDR3 contains 13 residues. CDR1 is SGHVS, CDR2 FNYEAQ, per germline. CDR3: CASSLVGAETQYF. CDR3 coding DNA: TGTGCCAGCTCCCTCGTTGGAGCAGAGACCCAGTACTTC.

This clone was recorded only once. V is TRBV5-5 and J is TRBJ1-1, with 7 bases identical to TRBD1. V shed 8 bases and J 1 base; nucleotides not matched to a gene: 5. Germline lookup yields CDR1 SGHKS and CDR2 YYEKEE (reference sequence). The CDR3 totals 13 residues. CDR3 in amino acids: CASYRTGNTEAFF. The DNA of the CDR3 is TGTGCCAGTTATAGGACAGGGAACACTGAAGCTTTCTTT.

V and J are TRBV27 and TRBJ2-7; 7 nucleotides agree with TRBD2. The V gene's germline CDR1 is MNHEY and CDR2 SMNVEV (reference sequence). CDR3 length: 13 amino acids. The junction had 2 bases not matched to a gene; V was cut back by 3 bases and J by 3 bases. DNA for the CDR3: TGTGCCAGCAGTTTCCGGGACTACTACGAGCAGTACTTC. Its translation is CASSFRDYYEQYF.

The chain links TRBV5-8 to TRBJ1-1, with D tentatively TRBD1 (6 bases). With 0 bases removed from V and 4 bases from J, the gap between germline ends came to 19 bases. From germline, CDR1 is SGHTS and CDR2 YDEGEE. The CDR3 contains 17 residues. The CDR3: CASSLGAGARRGTEAFF. The DNA of the CDR3 is TGTGCCAGCAGCTTGGGGGCAGGGGCCCGTCGAGGCACTGAAGCTTTCTTT.

This sequence joins TRBV28 and TRBJ1-2, with D possibly being TRBD1 (5 bases). The ends were cut back, 3 bases at V and 4 bases at J, with 12 bases in the middle. CDR1 and CDR2 from the germline V gene are MDHEN and SYDVKM. The CDR3 is made up of 14 amino acids. CDR3 coding DNA: TGTGCCAGCAGTTTTTTCGTTGGGGGCTATGGCTACACCTTC. Amino acids: CASSFFVGGYGYTF.

This clone was observed a single time. The chain employs TRBV28 and TRBJ1-5; D is perhaps TRBD1 (5 bases). The V end lost 3 bases, the J end lost 1 base, and 19 bases lay between the germline ends. The CDR3 covers 18 residues. Germline CDR1 and CDR2: MDHEN and SYDVKM. The CDR3 sequence: CASSFSPGTGGSNQPQHF. As DNA, the CDR3 is TGTGCCAGCAGTTTTAGTCCAGGGACCGGTGGGAGCAATCAGCCCCAGCATTTT.

The genes are TRBV2 and TRBJ1-2, with D possibly being TRBD1 (5 bases). From germline, CDR1 is SNHLY and CDR2 FYNNEI. Trimming stripped 3 bases from V and 6 bases from J, with 8 bases between. CDR3 length equals 12 residues. The CDR3 sequence is CASSDKGNGYTF. Written as DNA, the CDR3 is TGTGCCAGCAGTGACAAGGGGAATGGCTACACCTTC.

This clone was counted once. The chain carries TRBV11-3 and TRBJ2-3; 10 nucleotides match TRBD1. The CDR3 covers 16 residues. Germline V CDR1 and CDR2: SGHNT, YENEEA. V dropped 5 bases and J dropped 0; count of bases not matched to a gene: 5. The CDR3 DNA sequence: TGTGCCAGCAGCCCCGGGACAGGGGTTAGCACAGATACGCAGTATTTT. Encoded protein: CASSPGTGVSTDTQYF.

CDR3 in DNA: TGTGCCGGGGGGCAGGGCCCAAATAACTATGGCTACACCTTC. Amino acids: CAGGQGPNNYGYTF. The rearrangement uses TRBV28 and TRBJ1-2; possible D gene TRBD1, 6 bases. CDR1 MDHEN and CDR2 SYDVKM come from the germline V gene. Trimming pared 11 bases from V and 1 base from J, leaving 17 bases between. The length of the CDR3 is 14 residues.

J is TRBJ1-4 and V is TRBV7-9, with D possibly matching TRBD1 (5 bases). The germline V and J ends were trimmed by 3 bases and 8 bases, with 10 bases remaining between them. The CDR3 loop spans 13 amino acids. Germline V gives CDR1 SEHNR, CDR2 FQNEAQ (reference sequence). CDR3 region: CASSLAGTEKLFF. CDR3 nucleotides: TGTGCCAGCAGCTTGGCGGGGACCGAAAAACTGTTTTTT.

V usage is TRBV28 and J usage is TRBJ2-3; no clear D gene. There are 11 residues in the CDR3. V was trimmed by 6 bases and J by 6 bases, leaving 7 bases between them. Germline V gives CDR1 MDHEN, CDR2 SYDVKM. CDR3 in DNA: TGTGCCAGCAGCATTCTGGATACGCAGTATTTT. The encoded protein is CASSILDTQYF. Filled out from reference TRBV28 and TRBJ2-3, the complete variable domain reads DVKVTQSSRYLVKRTGEKVFLECVQDMDHENMFWYRQDPGLGLRLIYFSYDVKMKEKGDIPEGYSVSREKKERFSLILESASTNQTSMYLCASSILDTQYFGPGTRLTVL.

This rearrangement joins TRBV19 to TRBJ2-1; tentative D call: TRBD1 (5 bases). Looked up from germline, CDR1 is LNHDA and CDR2 is SQIVND (reference sequence). There are 14 residues in the CDR3. V was shortened by 5 bases and J by 7 bases, with 15 bases between the two germline ends. The CDR3: CASSRPGLVNEQFF. The CDR3 DNA reads TGTGCCAGTAGTCGACCAGGGCTTGTGAATGAGCAGTTCTTC. Full variable domain (missing parts from reference TRBV19 and TRBJ2-1): DGGITQSPKYLFRKEGQNVTLSCEQNLNHDAMYWYRQDPGQGLRLIYYSQIVNDFQKGDIAEGYSVSREKKESFPLTVTSAQKNPTAFYLCASSRPGLVNEQFFGPGTRLTVL.

This clone was seen once. The chain couples TRBV5-4 to TRBJ1-3; tentative D call: TRBD1 (5 bases). V lost 0 bases and J 9 bases, leaving 25 bases between the germline ends. The CDR3 is made up of 18 amino acids. The germline V gene has CDR1 SGHNT and CDR2 YYREEE (reference sequence). CDR3 DNA: TGTGCCAGCAGCTTGGATCCAGGGACTATCAGAAATGGGGGCACCATATATTTT. Amino acids: CASSLDPGTIRNGGTIYF. The full variable domain, with the rest looked up from reference TRBV5-4 and TRBJ1-3, is ETGVTQSPTHLIKTRGQQVTLRCSSQSGHNTVSWYQQALGQGPQFIFQYYREEENGRGNFPPRFSGLQFPNYSSELNVNALELDDSALYLCASSLDPGTIRNGGTIYFGEGSWLTVV.

The rearrangement uses TRBV7-2 and TRBJ2-5, with D possibly matching TRBD2 (7 bases). The length of the CDR3 is 14 residues. V lost 5 bases, J lost 4 bases, and 14 bases lay in between. CDR1 is SGHTA and CDR2 is FQGNSA in the germline V gene. CDR3 sequence: CASSKGGKSETQYF. CDR3 sequence (DNA): TGTGCCAGCAGCAAGGGGGGGAAATCAGAGACCCAGTACTTC.

On this clone: The sample contains more than one DNA sequence encoding this CDR3. The rearrangement links TRBV5-6 to TRBJ2-7; D ambiguous. Germline V gene data show CDR1 as SGHDT and CDR2 as YYEEEE. V was shortened by 4 bases and J by 4 bases, with 6 bases between the two germline ends. This CDR3 is 11 amino acids long. CDR3 sequence: CASSRDYEQYF. For the CDR3, the DNA is TGTGCCAGCAGCCGCGATTACGAGCAGTACTTC.

This rearrangement joins TRBV6-1 to TRBJ1-2; a weak D match, TRBD1 (6 bases). V lost 6 bases, J lost 8 bases, and 16 bases lay in between. This CDR3 comprises 13 residues. CDR1 is MNHNS, CDR2 SASEGT, per germline. The chain's CDR3 is CASRGLGGLGYTF. CDR3 nucleotide sequence: TGTGCCAGCAGGGGCCTGGGGGGGCTAGGCTACACCTTC.

As DNA, the CDR3 is TGTGCCAGCAGCCAAGGGGTGTGGCGAACCACCGGGGAGCTGTTTTTT. Protein product: CASSQGVWRTTGELFF. The rearrangement uses TRBV14 and TRBJ2-2; no firm D call. V lost 1 base and J lost 4, with 13 bases in between. The CDR3 contains 16 residues. Germline CDR1 SGHDN, CDR2 FVKESK.

V and J are TRBV19 and TRBJ2-5, with 8 bases matching TRBD1. V lost 5 bases and J lost 1; bases outside the gene matches: 9. Germline-derived CDR1 and CDR2 are LNHDA and SQIVND (reference sequence). The CDR3 sequence is 16 residues long. The CDR3 loop is CASSLSSGGVQETQYF. The DNA of the CDR3 is TGTGCCAGTAGTCTTTCGTCAGGGGGCGTCCAAGAGACCCAGTACTTC. The variable domain in full, completed from reference TRBV19 and TRBJ2-5, reads DGGITQSPKYLFRKEGQNVTLSCEQNLNHDAMYWYRQDPGQGLRLIYYSQIVNDFQKGDIAEGYSVSREKKESFPLTVTSAQKNPTAFYLCASSLSSGGVQETQYFGPGTRLLVL.

In its sample, this clone was seen once. The chain employs TRBV9 and TRBJ2-7; D is undetermined. Germline assignment: CDR1 SGDLS and CDR2 YYNGEE. This CDR3 region has 14 residues. With 0 bases removed from V and 0 bases from J, the gap between germline ends came to 7 bases. The DNA of the CDR3 is TGTGCCAGCAGCGTAGAGCCCCTCTCCTACGAGCAGTACTTC. Amino acid sequence: CASSVEPLSYEQYF. Drawing the rest from reference TRBV9 and TRBJ2-7, the complete variable domain is DSGVTQTPKHLITATGQRVTLRCSPRSGDLSVYWYQQSLDQGLQFLIQYYNGEERAKGNILERFSAQQFPDLHSELNLSSLELGDSALYFCASSVEPLSYEQYFGPGTRLTVT.

V and J are TRBV10-2 and TRBJ2-1; a weak D match, TRBD2 (6 bases). Germline V gives CDR1 WSHSY, CDR2 SAAADI. The CDR3 has 15 amino acids. Trimming took 6 bases from V and 0 from J, leaving 12 bases between them. Here the CDR3 DNA reads TGCGCCAGCAGCCCCGGGACTTTCTCCTACAATGAGCAGTTCTTC. Translating gives CASSPGTFSYNEQFF.

The V and J genes are TRBV5-4 and TRBJ1-3, with D uncertain. V gave up 5 bases and J gave up 8 bases, with 17 bases separating them. This CDR3 contains 14 residues. Germline values: CDR1 SGHNT, CDR2 YYREEE (reference sequence). Here the CDR3 reads CASRLWGRRDTIYF. The CDR3 DNA sequence: TGTGCCAGCAGGCTGTGGGGAAGAAGGGACACCATATATTTT.